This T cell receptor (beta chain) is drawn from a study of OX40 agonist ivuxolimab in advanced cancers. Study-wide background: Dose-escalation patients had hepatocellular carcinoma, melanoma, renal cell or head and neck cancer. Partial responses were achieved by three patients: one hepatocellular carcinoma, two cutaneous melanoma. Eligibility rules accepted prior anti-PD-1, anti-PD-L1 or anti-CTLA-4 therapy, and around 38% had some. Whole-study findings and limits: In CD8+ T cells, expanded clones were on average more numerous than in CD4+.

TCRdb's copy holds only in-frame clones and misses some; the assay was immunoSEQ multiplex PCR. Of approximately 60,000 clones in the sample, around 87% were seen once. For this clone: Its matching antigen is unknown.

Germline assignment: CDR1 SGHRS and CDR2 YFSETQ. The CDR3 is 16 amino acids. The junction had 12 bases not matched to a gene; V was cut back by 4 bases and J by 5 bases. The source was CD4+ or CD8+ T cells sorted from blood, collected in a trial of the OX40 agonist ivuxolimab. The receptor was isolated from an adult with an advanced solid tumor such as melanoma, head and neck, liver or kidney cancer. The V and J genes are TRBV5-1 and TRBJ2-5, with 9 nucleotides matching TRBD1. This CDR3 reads CASSTGTGPVQETQYF. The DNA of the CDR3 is TGCGCCAGCAGCACCGGGACAGGGCCGGTTCAGGAGACCCAGTACTTC.